This T cell receptor beta chain was profiled in a study of T cell repertoires in ileal Crohn's disease. TCRdb's table, derived via immunoSEQ multiplex PCR, lists solely in-frame clones and lacks some. The sample includes 17,000 or so clones, almost 90% of them seen just once. Germline V lookup: CDR1 SGDLS, CDR2 YYNGEE. The CDR3 is made up of 13 amino acids. V lost 3 bases to trimming and J lost 10 bases, with 14 bases between them. The sequenced sample was ileal tissue. The rearrangement uses TRBV9 and TRBJ2-4; a possible D gene is TRBD1 (5 bases). The sequence was obtained from an adult with Crohn's disease. CDR3 bases: TGTGCCAGCAGCGCCAGGGATCCACCAATTCAGTACTTC. Translation: CASSARDPPIQYF. The whole variable domain, filled in from reference TRBV9 and TRBJ2-4, reads DSGVTQTPKHLITATGQRVTLRCSPRSGDLSVYWYQQSLDQGLQFLIQYYNGEERAKGNILERFSAQQFPDLHSELNLSSLELGDSALYFCASSARDPPIQYFGAGTRLSVL.